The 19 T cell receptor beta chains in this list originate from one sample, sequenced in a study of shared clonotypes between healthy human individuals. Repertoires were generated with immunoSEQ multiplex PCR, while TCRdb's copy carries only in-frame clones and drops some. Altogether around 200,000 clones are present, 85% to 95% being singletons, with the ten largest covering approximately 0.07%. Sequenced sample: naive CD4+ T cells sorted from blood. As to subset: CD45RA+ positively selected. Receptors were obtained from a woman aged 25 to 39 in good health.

DNA for the CDR3: TGTGCCAGCAGCTTGACTAGCGGGAGAGGAGATACGCAGTATTTT. Translation gives CASSLTSGRGDTQYF. The V gene is TRBV7-3, the J gene TRBJ2-3; 12 nucleotides align to TRBD2. The CDR3 is made up of 15 amino acids. Germline V gene sequence: CDR1 SGHTA, CDR2 FQGTGA. Trimming took 3 bases from V and 5 from J; bases not matched to a gene: 3. Looking up the rest from reference TRBV7-3 and TRBJ2-3 gives the full variable domain: GAGVSQTPSNKVTEKGKYVELRCDPISGHTALYWYRQSLGQGPEFLIYFQGTGAADDSGLPNDRFFAVRPEGSVSTLKIQRTERGDSAVYLCASSLTSGRGDTQYFGPGTRLTVL.

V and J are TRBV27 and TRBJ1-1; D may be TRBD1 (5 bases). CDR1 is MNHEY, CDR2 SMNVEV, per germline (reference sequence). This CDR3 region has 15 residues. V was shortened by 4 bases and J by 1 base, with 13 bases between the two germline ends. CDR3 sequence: CASSSPGGGNTEAFF. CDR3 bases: TGTGCCAGCAGTTCCCCCGGGGGGGGGAACACTGAAGCTTTCTTT.

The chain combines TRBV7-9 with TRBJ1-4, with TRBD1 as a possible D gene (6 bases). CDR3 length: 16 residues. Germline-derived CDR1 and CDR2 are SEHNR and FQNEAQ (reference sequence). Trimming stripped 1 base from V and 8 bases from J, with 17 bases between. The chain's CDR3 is CASSLGGVLTGEKLFF. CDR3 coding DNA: TGTGCCAGCAGCTTAGGGGGGGTACTTACAGGGGAAAAACTGTTTTTT.

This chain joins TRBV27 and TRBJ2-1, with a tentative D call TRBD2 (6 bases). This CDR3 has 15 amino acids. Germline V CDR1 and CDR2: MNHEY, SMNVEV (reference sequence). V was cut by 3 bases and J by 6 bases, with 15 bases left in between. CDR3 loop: CASSLGGLWGNEQFF. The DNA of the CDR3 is TGTGCCAGCAGTTTGGGGGGACTTTGGGGCAATGAGCAGTTCTTC.

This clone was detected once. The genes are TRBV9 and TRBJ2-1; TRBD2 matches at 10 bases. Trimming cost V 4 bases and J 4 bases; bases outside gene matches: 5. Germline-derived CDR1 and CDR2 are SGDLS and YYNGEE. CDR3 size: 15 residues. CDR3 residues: CASSTGTSDYNEQFF. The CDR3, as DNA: TGTGCCAGCAGCACCGGGACTAGCGATTACAATGAGCAGTTCTTC.

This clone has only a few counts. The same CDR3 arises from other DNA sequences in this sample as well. Here the CDR3 DNA reads TGTGCCAGTAGTATAGATCTGGGGTACGAGCAGTACTTC. This codes for CASSIDLGYEQYF. V gene TRBV19 combines with J gene TRBJ2-7; D is undetermined. Looked up from germline, CDR1 is LNHDA and CDR2 is SQIVND (reference sequence). This CDR3 is built from 13 residues. V dropped 0 bases and J dropped 4 bases, with 7 bases sitting between them.

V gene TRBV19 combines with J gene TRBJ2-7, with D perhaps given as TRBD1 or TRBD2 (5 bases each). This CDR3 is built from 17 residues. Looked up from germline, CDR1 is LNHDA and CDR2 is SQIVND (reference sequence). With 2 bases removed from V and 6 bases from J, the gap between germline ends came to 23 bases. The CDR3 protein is CASSIRGLSIGTGEQYF. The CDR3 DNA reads TGTGCCAGTAGTATACGGGGCCTAAGTATCGGGACCGGCGAGCAGTACTTC.

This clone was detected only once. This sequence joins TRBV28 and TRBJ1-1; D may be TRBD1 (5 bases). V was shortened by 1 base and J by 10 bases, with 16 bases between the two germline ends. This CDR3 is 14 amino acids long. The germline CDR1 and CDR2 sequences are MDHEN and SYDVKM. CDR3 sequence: CASSLSAGKVAAFF. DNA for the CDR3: TGTGCCAGCAGTTTATCTGCAGGGAAGGTAGCAGCTTTCTTT.

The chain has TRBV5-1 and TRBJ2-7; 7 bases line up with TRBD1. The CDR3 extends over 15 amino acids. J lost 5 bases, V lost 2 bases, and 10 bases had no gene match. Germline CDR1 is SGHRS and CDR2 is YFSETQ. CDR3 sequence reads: CASSFSEDRRNEQYF. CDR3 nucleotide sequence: TGCGCCAGCAGCTTTTCCGAGGACAGGAGAAACGAGCAGTACTTC.

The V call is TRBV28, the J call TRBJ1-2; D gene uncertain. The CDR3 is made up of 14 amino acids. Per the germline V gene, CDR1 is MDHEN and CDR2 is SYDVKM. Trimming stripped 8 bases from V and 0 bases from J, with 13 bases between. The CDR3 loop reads CASFSSHTNYGYTF. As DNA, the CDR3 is TGTGCCAGCTTCTCCTCGCACACTAACTATGGCTACACCTTC.

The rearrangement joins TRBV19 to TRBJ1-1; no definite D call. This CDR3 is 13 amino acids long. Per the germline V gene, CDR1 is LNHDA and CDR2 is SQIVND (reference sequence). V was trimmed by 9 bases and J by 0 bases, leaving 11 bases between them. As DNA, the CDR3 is TGTGCCAGCAGAGATGTCATGAACACTGAAGCTTTCTTT. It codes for CASRDVMNTEAFF.

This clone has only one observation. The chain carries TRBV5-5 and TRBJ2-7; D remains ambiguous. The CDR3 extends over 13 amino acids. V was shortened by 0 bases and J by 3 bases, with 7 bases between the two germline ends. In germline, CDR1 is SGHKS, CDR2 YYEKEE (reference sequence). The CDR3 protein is CASSLGANYEQYF. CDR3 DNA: TGTGCCAGCAGCTTGGGGGCCAACTACGAGCAGTACTTC.

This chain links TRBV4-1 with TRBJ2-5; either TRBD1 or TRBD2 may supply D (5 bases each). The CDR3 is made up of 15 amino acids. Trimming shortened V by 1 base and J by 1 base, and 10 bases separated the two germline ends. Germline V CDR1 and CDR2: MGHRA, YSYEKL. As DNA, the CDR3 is TGCGCCAGCAGCCAAGGTCCAGGGAGCCAAGAGACCCAGTACTTC. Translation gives CASSQGPGSQETQYF.

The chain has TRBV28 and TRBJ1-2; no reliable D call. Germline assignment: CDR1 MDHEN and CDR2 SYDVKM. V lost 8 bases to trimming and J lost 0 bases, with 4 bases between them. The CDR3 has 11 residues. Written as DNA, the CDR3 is TGTGCCAGCTTGGCTAACTATGGCTACACCTTC. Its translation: CASLANYGYTF.

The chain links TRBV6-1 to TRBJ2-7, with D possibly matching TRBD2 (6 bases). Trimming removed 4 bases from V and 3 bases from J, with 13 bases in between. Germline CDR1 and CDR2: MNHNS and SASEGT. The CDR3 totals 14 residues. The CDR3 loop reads CASSGAGRIYEQYF. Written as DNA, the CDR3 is TGTGCCAGCAGTGGTGCCGGGAGAATCTACGAGCAGTACTTC.

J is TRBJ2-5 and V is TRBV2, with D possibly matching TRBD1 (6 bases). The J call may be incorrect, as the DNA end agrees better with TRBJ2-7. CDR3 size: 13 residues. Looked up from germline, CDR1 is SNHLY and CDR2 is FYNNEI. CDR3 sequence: CASSLRTALEQYF. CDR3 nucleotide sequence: TGTGCCAGCAGTCTTCGGACAGCCCTCGAGCAGTACTTC.

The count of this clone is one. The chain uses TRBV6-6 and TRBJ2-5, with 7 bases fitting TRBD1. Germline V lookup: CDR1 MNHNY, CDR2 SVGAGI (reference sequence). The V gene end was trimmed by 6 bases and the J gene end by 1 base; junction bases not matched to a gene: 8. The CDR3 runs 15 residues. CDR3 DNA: TGTGCCAGCAGCCGAGACAGGGCCTCCCAAGAGACCCAGTACTTC. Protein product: CASSRDRASQETQYF.

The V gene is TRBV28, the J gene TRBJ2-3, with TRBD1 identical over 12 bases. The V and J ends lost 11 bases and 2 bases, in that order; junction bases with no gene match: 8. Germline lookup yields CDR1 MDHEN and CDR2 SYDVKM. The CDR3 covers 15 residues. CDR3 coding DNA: TGTGCCGGCTGCCGGGACAGGGGGCTCACAGATACGCAGTATTTT. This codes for CAGCRDRGLTDTQYF.

CDR3 protein: CASSVTGNENTIYF. The CDR3 nucleotides read TGTGCCAGTAGCGTAACAGGGAACGAAAACACCATATATTTT. This chain uses TRBV19 with TRBJ1-3; TRBD1 might be the D (6 bases). Germline CDR1 is LNHDA and CDR2 is SQIVND (reference sequence). Trimming took 6 bases from V and 6 from J, leaving 15 bases between them. This CDR3 region has 14 residues.